Following are 30 T cell receptor beta chains from one sample sequenced in a study of CD8+CD57+ T cells in acquired aplastic anemia. Patients selected for sequencing had displayed CD8+CD57+ cell expansion by flow cytometry. Genomic DNA constituted the template upon which TCR beta VDJ and CDR3 profiling was performed. TCRdb re-called the reads through MiXCR, storing one row per CDR3 protein. This table holds around 180,000 distinct CDR3 sequences, over 40% found once. Sample: sorted CD4+, CD8+, or CD8+CD57+ T cells (not recorded which) from PBMCs. The receptors were sampled from a human donor with aplastic anemia.

V usage is TRBV10-3 and J usage is TRBJ2-1, with 9 nucleotides matching TRBD1. Germline assignment: CDR1 ENHRY and CDR2 SYGVKD. J lost 5 bases, V lost 3 bases, and 2 bases had no gene match. This CDR3 has 14 amino acids. CDR3 in DNA: TGTGCCATCAGTGAAGGGGACAGGGACAATGAGCAGTTCTTC. As protein: CAISEGDRDNEQFF.

This clonotype has a count of ten or more. The V and J genes are TRBV24-1 and TRBJ2-3, with TRBD1 matching over 7 bases. Germline-derived CDR1 and CDR2 are KGHDR and SFDVKD. The length of the CDR3 is 15 residues. The V and J ends lost 2 bases and 3 bases, in that order; junction bases with no gene match: 4. As DNA, the CDR3 is TGTGCCACCAGTGATTCCCGGGACAGAACAGATACGCAGTATTTT. This gives the protein CATSDSRDRTDTQYF.

The rearrangement links TRBV4-1 to TRBJ2-1; 10 nucleotides match TRBD2. V was clipped by 0 bases and J by 8 bases; unmatched bases: 10. Germline CDR1 and CDR2: MGHRA and YSYEKL. This CDR3 is 17 amino acids long. The CDR3 nucleotides are TGCGCCAGCAGCCAAGAGGCTAGCGGGGGTAGGATGGATGAGCAGTTCTTC. Encoded protein: CASSQEASGGRMDEQFF.

The chain recombines TRBV4-1 with TRBJ1-2; no clear D gene. CDR1 is MGHRA, CDR2 YSYEKL, per germline. V was shortened by 1 base and J by 7 bases, with 13 bases between the two germline ends. The CDR3 runs to 14 residues. In DNA, the CDR3 is TGCGCCAGCAGCCAAGTAAATGGGGAGCGTGGCTACACCTTC. Its protein is CASSQVNGERGYTF.

In regard to this clonotype: This may be a read error, as it is one base from a much larger clone. This CDR3 fails to terminate in the conserved phenylalanine or tryptophan, so it likely reflects a read error. This chain uses TRBV3-1 with TRBJ1-1; D is perhaps TRBD1 (6 bases). V dropped 4 bases and J dropped 11 bases, with 14 bases sitting between them. CDR1 is LGHDT and CDR2 is YNNKEL in the germline V gene (reference sequence). CDR3 length: 12 amino acids. CDR3: CASSLTQGTAFC. The CDR3 DNA follows: TGTGCCAGCAGCCTAACACAGGGAACGGCTTTCTGT.

At least ten counts were recorded for this clonotype. This CDR3 reads CASSLVRGGGAFF. CDR3 in DNA: TGTGCCAGCAGCTTAGTTAGGGGAGGGGGAGCTTTCTTT. The rearrangement uses TRBV11-2 and TRBJ1-1; a possible D gene is TRBD1 (6 bases). CDR1 and CDR2 from the germline V gene are SGHAT and FQNNGV. The CDR3 totals 13 residues. With 1 base removed from V and 10 bases from J, the gap between germline ends came to 13 bases.

This clonotype occurred once. The chain employs TRBV6-1 and TRBJ2-1; 10 bases agree with TRBD1. The germline V gene has CDR1 MNHNS and CDR2 SASEGT. V lost 6 bases and J lost 2; bases outside the gene matches: 4. The CDR3 length is 15 residues. The CDR3 DNA is TGTGCCAGCAGAGTGACAGGGGGCCCCTACAATGAGCAGTTCTTC. Translating gives CASRVTGGPYNEQFF.

This clonotype has only a few counts. A read error may explain this, as a much larger clone is one base away. The gene calls are TRBV4-1 and TRBJ1-3; D may be TRBD1 (5 bases). The CDR3 spans 14 residues. Germline CDR1 reads MGHRA; CDR2 reads YSYEKL. Trimming took 4 bases from V and 3 from J, leaving 10 bases between them. CDR3 nucleotide sequence: TGCGCCAGCAGCCTGACAGTCAATGGAAACACCATATATTTT. This sequence encodes CASSLTVNGNTIYF.

This clonotype was found many times. This chain connects TRBV15 to TRBJ2-5, with 10 bases lining up with TRBD2. The CDR3 has 17 amino acids. Germline trimming cut 5 bases from V and 7 bases from J; bases unmatched to any gene: 16. Germline CDR1 LNHNV, CDR2 YYDKDF (reference sequence). The CDR3 is CATSEPGSGRALGTQYF. In DNA, the CDR3 is TGTGCCACCAGCGAGCCGGGAAGCGGGAGGGCCTTAGGGACCCAGTACTTC.

Ten or more counts support this clonotype. CDR3 nucleotide sequence: TGTGCCACCAGTGACCCTAGCGGGAGGGCCGCAGAGACCCAGTACTTC. Amino acid sequence: CATSDPSGRAAETQYF. The rearrangement joins TRBV24-1 to TRBJ2-5; 12 bases match TRBD2. CDR3 size: 16 residues. V dropped 4 bases and J dropped 4; count of bases not matched to a gene: 6. Germline V gene data show CDR1 as KGHDR and CDR2 as SFDVKD.

This clonotype was observed a single time. The V gene is TRBV7-9, the J gene TRBJ2-3; 7 positions match TRBD2. CDR3 length equals 14 residues. V shed 5 bases, J shed 4 bases, and the junction held 6 bases outside the gene matches. Germline lookup yields CDR1 SEHNR and CDR2 FQNEAQ (reference sequence). The CDR3 DNA follows: TGTGCCAGCAGCCCGGGACTAATAGCAGATACGCAGTATTTT. This translates into CASSPGLIADTQYF. The variable domain in full, completed from reference TRBV7-9 and TRBJ2-3, reads DTGVSQNPRHKITKRGQNVTFRCDPISEHNRLYWYRQTLGQGPEFLTYFQNEAQLEKSRLLSDRFSAERPKGSFSTLEIQRTEQGDSAMYLCASSPGLIADTQYFGPGTRLTVL.

The J gene is TRBJ2-5, the V gene TRBV29-1; 8 bases are shared with TRBD2. With V trimmed by 3 bases and J by 4 bases, 4 bases remained unmatched. The V gene's germline CDR1 is SQVTM and CDR2 ANQGSEA. This CDR3 is 13 amino acids long. The chain's CDR3 is CSVDGGRRETQYF. The DNA for the CDR3 is TGCAGCGTTGATGGCGGGAGGAGAGAGACCCAGTACTTC.

In DNA, the CDR3 is TGTGCCAGCAGCGTAGCCCCGAACAGGGAGACCACAGATACGCAGTATTTT. This sequence encodes CASSVAPNRETTDTQYF. The chain recombines TRBV9 with TRBJ2-3, with TRBD1 as a possible D gene (6 bases). The V gene's germline CDR1 is SGDLS and CDR2 YYNGEE. This CDR3 is built from 17 residues. The V and J ends lost 0 bases and 2 bases respectively, with 16 bases between them.

V and J are TRBV19 and TRBJ2-1; D call uncertain. CDR1 LNHDA and CDR2 SQIVND come from the germline V gene (reference sequence). V gave up 5 bases and J gave up 1 base, with 6 bases separating them. CDR3 size: 13 residues. CDR3 nucleotide sequence: TGTGCCAGTAGTGTGGGATCCTACAATGAGCAGTTCTTC. As protein: CASSVGSYNEQFF.

The count of this clonotype is one. This chain links TRBV12-3 or TRBV12-4 with TRBJ2-7; D not resolved. V gave up 3 bases and J gave up 0 bases, with 12 bases separating them. The length of the CDR3 is 15 residues. The DNA of the CDR3 is TGTGCCAGCAGTTTTTGGGCGTCGGACTCCTACGAGCAGTACTTC. As protein: CASSFWASDSYEQYF.

This chain connects TRBV4-1 to TRBJ2-5, with TRBD2 matching 13 bases. V gave up 0 bases and J gave up 5 bases; unmatched junction bases: 6. CDR3 length: 17 amino acids. The germline V gene has CDR1 MGHRA and CDR2 YSYEKL. The CDR3 spells CASSQDRLAGGVETQYF. The CDR3 DNA is TGCGCCAGCAGCCAAGATCGACTAGCGGGAGGAGTGGAGACCCAGTACTTC.

The genes are TRBV3-1 and TRBJ2-7; tentatively, D is TRBD2 (5 bases). V lost 6 bases to trimming and J lost 7 bases, with 16 bases between them. Germline loops: CDR1 LGHDT, CDR2 YNNKEL (reference sequence). The CDR3 runs 13 residues. The CDR3 loop reads CASSLRQDLEQYF. In DNA, the CDR3 is TGTGCCAGCAGTCTCAGGCAGGACTTGGAGCAGTACTTC.

This chain links TRBV9 with TRBJ2-7; D is unclear. Trimming took 1 base from V and 9 from J, leaving 17 bases between them. The CDR3 has 14 residues. Germline CDR1 is SGDLS and CDR2 is YYNGEE. The CDR3 nucleotides are TGTGCCAGCAGCGTACAGGACCGCGTCTCGGGGCAGTACTTC. It specifies CASSVQDRVSGQYF.

Ten or more counts support this clonotype. V and J are TRBV5-4 and TRBJ2-3; 7 nucleotides match TRBD1. Germline V gives CDR1 SGHNT, CDR2 YYREEE (reference sequence). This CDR3 has 15 amino acids. The CDR3 sequence: CATLIGGQSTDTQYF. In nucleotides, the CDR3 is TGTGCTACGCTAATAGGGGGACAGTCCACAGATACGCAGTATTTT.

The V call is TRBV7-2, the J call TRBJ1-2; D possibly corresponds to TRBD1 (6 bases). Between the trimmed V and J ends, which lost 9 bases and 4 bases, there was a span of 15 bases. The CDR3 runs to 13 residues. In germline, CDR1 is SGHTA, CDR2 FQGNSA. The CDR3: CASRQEAVYGYTF. The CDR3, as DNA: TGTGCCAGTCGACAGGAGGCCGTCTATGGCTACACCTTC.

This clonotype was recorded at least ten times. This chain links TRBV2 with TRBJ2-4, with 7 bases matching TRBD1. CDR3 size: 13 residues. The J segment lost 7 bases and the V segment lost 7 bases, leaving 7 bases of the junction unmatched. From germline, CDR1 is SNHLY and CDR2 FYNNEI. CDR3 sequence reads: CASKWDSKNIQYF. The CDR3 DNA follows: TGTGCCAGCAAATGGGACAGCAAGAACATTCAGTACTTC. Full variable domain (missing parts from reference TRBV2 and TRBJ2-4): EPEVTQTPSHQVTQMGQEVILRCVPISNHLYFYWYRQILGQKVEFLVSFYNNEISEKSEIFDDQFSVERPDGSNFTLKIRSTKLEDSAMYFCASKWDSKNIQYFGAGTRLSVL.

This clonotype came up once. This rearrangement joins TRBV19 to TRBJ2-7, with D perhaps matching TRBD1 or TRBD2 (5 bases each). Germline CDR1 reads LNHDA; CDR2 reads SQIVND (reference sequence). The CDR3 sequence is 14 residues long. With 9 bases removed from V and 5 bases from J, the gap between germline ends came to 20 bases. CDR3: CASSLMARDHEQYF. In DNA, the CDR3 is TGTGCCAGCAGCCTCATGGCGAGGGACCACGAGCAGTACTTC. The full variable domain, with the rest looked up from reference TRBV19 and TRBJ2-7, is DGGITQSPKYLFRKEGQNVTLSCEQNLNHDAMYWYRQDPGQGLRLIYYSQIVNDFQKGDIAEGYSVSREKKESFPLTVTSAQKNPTAFYLCASSLMARDHEQYFGPGTRLTVT.

This clonotype showed up many times. The genes are TRBV9 and TRBJ2-7, with TRBD1 matching 10 bases. Trimming cost V 4 bases and J 0 bases; bases outside gene matches: 4. This CDR3 is built from 15 residues. CDR1 SGDLS and CDR2 YYNGEE come from the germline V gene. The CDR3 here is CASSPGQGVSYEQYF. The CDR3 DNA sequence: TGTGCCAGCAGCCCCGGACAGGGGGTCTCCTACGAGCAGTACTTC.

This clonotype came up a few times. The J gene is TRBJ2-5, the V gene TRBV7-3; TRBD1 matches at 10 bases. This CDR3 has 14 residues. Germline V lookup: CDR1 SGHTA, CDR2 FQGTGA. Trimming cost V 5 bases and J 5 bases; bases outside gene matches: 5. DNA of the CDR3: TGTGCCAGCAGCCCTGAGGGACAGGGGGAGACCCAGTACTTC. Residues: CASSPEGQGETQYF.

The chain links TRBV7-2 to TRBJ1-6; D not certain. In germline, CDR1 is SGHTA, CDR2 FQGNSA. This CDR3 contains 11 residues. V shed 6 bases and J shed 16 bases, with 13 bases lying between them. The CDR3 loop reads CASSFGQELHF. CDR3 DNA sequence: TGTGCCAGCAGTTTTGGGCAGGAACTCCACTTT.

The rearrangement links TRBV10-3 to TRBJ2-7; 9 positions match TRBD2. Per germline, CDR1 ENHRY and CDR2 SYGVKD. V lost 8 bases to trimming and J lost 6 bases; unmatched junction nucleotides: 8. The CDR3 totals 13 residues. CDR3 DNA: TGTGCCATCGCGGAGCGGGAGGTGAGCGAGCAGTACTTC. As protein: CAIAEREVSEQYF.

The chain recombines TRBV10-2 with TRBJ2-3, with 10 nucleotides matching TRBD2. The CDR3 runs to 17 residues. Germline values: CDR1 WSHSY, CDR2 SAAADI. The ends lost 5 bases at V and 2 bases at J; junction bases unmatched: 10. CDR3 amino acids: CASSQNIAGGHTDTQYF. The CDR3 DNA reads TGCGCCAGCAGTCAAAATATAGCGGGGGGTCACACAGATACGCAGTATTTT.

J is TRBJ1-2 and V is TRBV7-9, with a possible D match to TRBD1 (5 bases). From germline, CDR1 is SEHNR and CDR2 FQNEAQ (reference sequence). The CDR3 extends over 13 amino acids. Between the trimmed V and J ends, which lost 3 bases and 5 bases, there was a span of 10 bases. DNA of the CDR3: TGTGCCAGCAGCTTTCCATCAGGGTATGGCTACACCTTC. Its protein is CASSFPSGYGYTF.

This chain uses TRBV24-1 with TRBJ1-3; D remains ambiguous. CDR1 and CDR2 (germline): KGHDR, SFDVKD. This CDR3 is 12 amino acids long. Trimming took 3 bases from V and 8 from J, leaving 7 bases between them. The CDR3 here is CATSDNIDTIYF. The CDR3, as DNA: TGTGCCACCAGTGATAATATCGACACCATATATTTT.

The chain carries TRBV2 and TRBJ1-1; D remains unclear. Trimming took 2 bases from V and 10 from J, leaving 11 bases between them. CDR1 SNHLY and CDR2 FYNNEI come from the germline V gene. This CDR3 has 12 amino acids. CDR3 region: CASSEFDSGAFF. The CDR3 coding sequence is TGTGCCAGCAGTGAATTCGACTCTGGAGCTTTCTTT.